A single sample is the source of the 7 T cell receptor beta chains below, sequenced in a study of T cell repertoires in cytomegalovirus infection. TCRdb itself ran the reads through MiXCR, one entry per CDR3 protein. Of 300,000 to 400,000 distinct CDR3 sequences in the sample, over 15% are singletons; the top ten hold 7.5% to 9%. The sequencing input was PBMCs. Receptor source: a human donor in good health (CMV status not recorded). Some clones in this sample may be carry-over from other donors' samples.

The genes are TRBV19 and TRBJ1-4; 11 bases are a match to TRBD1. The CDR3 is 17 amino acids. J lost 3 bases, V lost 5 bases, and 8 bases had no gene match. The V gene's germline CDR1 is LNHDA and CDR2 SQIVND (reference sequence). CDR3 DNA sequence: TGTGCCAGTAGTCCGCGGGACAGGGGGAAGGCTAATGAAAAACTGTTTTTT. Protein sequence: CASSPRDRGKANEKLFF.

The chain uses TRBV2 and TRBJ2-5, with 11 bases lining up with TRBD2. V was clipped by 7 bases and J by 13 bases; unmatched bases: 11. The CDR3 totals 13 residues. The germline V gene encodes CDR1 SNHLY and CDR2 FYNNEI. CDR3 nucleotide sequence: TGTGCCAGCACCGGGAGGACTAGCGGGTCCGCGTACTTC. Amino acid sequence: CASTGRTSGSAYF.

This clonotype appeared many times. The V gene is TRBV7-2, the J gene TRBJ2-3; D gene uncertain. V was shortened by 5 bases and J by 0 bases, with 12 bases between the two germline ends. Looked up from germline, CDR1 is SGHTA and CDR2 is FQGNSA. The CDR3 has 15 residues. The CDR3 here is CASSVGPLSTDTQYF. As DNA, the CDR3 is TGTGCCAGCAGCGTAGGCCCTTTAAGCACAGATACGCAGTATTTT.

There are a few counts of this clonotype. The CDR3 is CASSEPGPNEKLFF. DNA of the CDR3: TGTGCCAGCAGCGAGCCGGGACCTAATGAAAAACTGTTTTTT. The chain links TRBV7-6 to TRBJ1-4; TRBD1 might be the D (5 bases). Germline-derived CDR1 and CDR2 are SGHVS and FNYEAQ. Trimming removed 5 bases from V and 3 bases from J, with 10 bases in between. The CDR3 extends over 14 amino acids.

This clonotype was detected a few times. The chain has TRBV20-1 and TRBJ2-1, with 11 bases identical to TRBD2. The CDR3 length is 14 residues. CDR1 is DFQATT, CDR2 SNEGSKA, per germline (reference sequence). V gave up 6 bases and J gave up 16 bases; unmatched junction bases: 17. DNA of the CDR3: TGCAGTGCCAGGCGGCTAGCGGGAGGCTCCCTACTATTCTTC. Protein product: CSARRLAGGSLLFF.

V is TRBV28 and J is TRBJ2-1; 9 nucleotides line up with TRBD2. The CDR3 is made up of 20 amino acids. The V gene end was trimmed by 1 base and the J gene end by 0 bases; junction bases not matched to a gene: 13. Germline CDR1 reads MDHEN; CDR2 reads SYDVKM. The CDR3 protein is CASSLYGTLAGLSSYNEQFF. CDR3 bases: TGTGCCAGCAGTTTATATGGGACTCTAGCGGGATTAAGCTCCTACAATGAGCAGTTCTTC.

The V call is TRBV11-2, the J call TRBJ2-2, with D perhaps given as TRBD1 or TRBD2 (5 bases each). The V end was cut by 6 bases, the J end by 10 bases, with 21 bases between. CDR1 SGHAT and CDR2 FQNNGV come from the germline V gene. The CDR3 spans 15 residues. The CDR3 DNA is TGTGCCAGCAGGTCCGGGACCACGGCACCGGCGGAGCTGTTTTTT. Encoded protein: CASRSGTTAPAELFF.